A single sample is the source of the 17 T cell receptor beta chains below, sequenced in a study of shared clonotypes between healthy human individuals. The method was immunoSEQ multiplex PCR; TCRdb's version includes in-frame clones alone and lacks a portion of them. Of about 520,000 clones detected, 95% to 96% appear once; the ten largest clones hold about 0.064%. The sample taken for sequencing was naive CD4+ T cells sorted from blood. The subset denotes: CD45RA+ positively selected. These receptors came from a woman aged 30 to 39 in good health.

The chain has TRBV9 and TRBJ2-2; D is possibly TRBD2 (6 bases). Trimming cost V 6 bases and J 1 base, with 13 bases left between them. Per the germline V gene, CDR1 is SGDLS and CDR2 is YYNGEE. The CDR3 consists of 15 residues. The CDR3, as DNA: TGTGCCAGCAATAATCCCGGGAGGAACACCGGGGAGCTGTTTTTT. Protein: CASNNPGRNTGELFF.

This clone was found a few times. The rearrangement links TRBV18 to TRBJ1-4; 7 nucleotides line up with TRBD1. The CDR3 spans 16 residues. J was trimmed by 5 bases and V by 3 bases; bases with no gene match: 9. In germline, CDR1 is KGHSH, CDR2 LQKENI. The CDR3 loop is CASSPRGETGNEKLFF. The CDR3 coding sequence is TGTGCCAGCTCACCGCGCGGGGAGACAGGGAATGAAAAACTGTTTTTT.

This rearrangement joins TRBV28 to TRBJ1-1, with D possibly being TRBD1 (5 bases). V dropped 6 bases and J dropped 0 bases, with 17 bases sitting between them. Germline loops: CDR1 MDHEN, CDR2 SYDVKM. The CDR3 runs to 16 residues. Here the CDR3 reads CASRKPPGRLNTEAFF. The CDR3 region has the DNA TGTGCCAGCAGAAAGCCACCGGGACGGCTGAACACTGAAGCTTTCTTT.

This rearrangement joins TRBV10-3 to TRBJ2-7; a weak D match, TRBD1 (5 bases). Germline CDR1 ENHRY, CDR2 SYGVKD. This CDR3 comprises 17 residues. V was shortened by 7 bases and J by 0 bases, with 22 bases between the two germline ends. The DNA for the CDR3 is TGTGCCATCAAACCAGGGTTTACCGATCCTCGCTCCTACGAGCAGTACTTC. Amino acids: CAIKPGFTDPRSYEQYF.

The CDR3 DNA reads TGTGCCAGCAGTCCGCGGACATTCGACCCCTCCTACGAGCAGTACTTC. Amino acids: CASSPRTFDPSYEQYF. The chain couples TRBV27 to TRBJ2-7; tentative D call: TRBD1 (5 bases). The germline CDR1 and CDR2 sequences are MNHEY and SMNVEV (reference sequence). This CDR3 spans 16 amino acids. V gave up 5 bases and J gave up 0 bases, with 17 bases separating them.

This sequence joins TRBV4-2 and TRBJ1-1; maybe TRBD1 (6 bases). The CDR3 covers 16 residues. Trimming removed 1 base at V and 4 bases at J, with 16 bases between. Germline-derived CDR1 and CDR2 are LGHNA and YNFKEQ. The CDR3 loop reads CASSQVTQGRGTEAFF. CDR3 bases: TGTGCCAGCAGCCAAGTGACACAGGGTAGAGGCACTGAAGCTTTCTTT.

V usage is TRBV19 and J usage is TRBJ2-1; TRBD1 is a possible D gene (5 bases). The CDR3 is 13 amino acids. The germline gives CDR1 LNHDA, CDR2 SQIVND (reference sequence). V was shortened by 6 bases and J by 6 bases, with 12 bases between the two germline ends. CDR3 DNA: TGTGCCAGTAGCCCCTACAGGCTCAATGAGCAGTTCTTC. Translation gives CASSPYRLNEQFF.

This clone was recorded only once. The CDR3 region has the DNA TGTGCCAGCAGAAAACGTCAGGGATATAGCAATCAGCCCCAGCATTTT. Translation: CASRKRQGYSNQPQHF. J is TRBJ1-5 and V is TRBV2; D possibly corresponds to TRBD1 (5 bases). CDR3 size: 16 residues. Trimming took 6 bases from V and 0 from J, leaving 15 bases between them. CDR1 is SNHLY, CDR2 FYNNEI, per germline. Full variable domain (rest looked up from reference TRBV2 and TRBJ1-5): EPEVTQTPSHQVTQMGQEVILRCVPISNHLYFYWYRQILGQKVEFLVSFYNNEISEKSEIFDDQFSVERPDGSNFTLKIRSTKLEDSAMYFCASRKRQGYSNQPQHFGDGTRLSIL.

This chain joins TRBV7-2 and TRBJ2-7; 11 bases agree with TRBD2. The trim removed 3 bases at V and 2 bases at J, leaving 6 bases unmatched. CDR3 length: 16 amino acids. Germline V gives CDR1 SGHTA, CDR2 FQGNSA. The CDR3 loop is CASSFPSSGRAYEQYF. The CDR3 DNA follows: TGTGCCAGCAGCTTTCCTAGTAGCGGGAGGGCCTACGAGCAGTACTTC.

This chain connects TRBV13 to TRBJ2-1; 8 bases line up with TRBD1. V trimming: 9 bases; J trimming: 8 bases; junction bases outside the gene matches: 12. Germline loops: CDR1 PRHDT, CDR2 FYEKMQ (reference sequence). The CDR3 is 14 amino acids. This chain's CDR3 is CARGPRDRWHEQFF. The CDR3, as DNA: TGTGCCAGAGGCCCCCGGGACAGGTGGCATGAGCAGTTCTTC.

The gene calls are TRBV7-9 and TRBJ1-4; possibly TRBD1 for D (6 bases). The CDR3 has 14 residues. Germline V CDR1 and CDR2: SEHNR, FQNEAQ (reference sequence). The V gene lost 1 base and the J gene lost 7 bases, with 10 bases spanning the gap. The CDR3 DNA follows: TGTGCCAGCAGCTTAGGACAGGCCGGTGAAAAACTGTTTTTT. It codes for CASSLGQAGEKLFF.

The chain joins TRBV21-1 to TRBJ2-3; the D segment call TRBD1 is taken from the table without a DNA check. TRBV21-1 corresponds to a pseudogene. The CDR3 covers 13 residues. The CDR3 reads CASSNRGARTQYF. The CDR3 nucleotides read TGTGCCAGCAGCAACAGGGGGGCGCGTACGCAGTATTTT.

This chain uses TRBV28 with TRBJ2-7, with 7 bases fitting TRBD1. Losses at the gene ends were 6 bases for V and 5 bases for J; bases not matched to a gene: 7. CDR1 MDHEN and CDR2 SYDVKM come from the germline V gene. The CDR3 is 13 residues long. This CDR3 is CASSTGVSDEQYF. The CDR3 DNA follows: TGTGCCAGCAGCACAGGGGTGTCGGACGAGCAGTACTTC.

This clone was found once. This rearrangement joins TRBV2 to TRBJ2-1, with TRBD2 matching 16 bases. CDR3 size: 18 residues. Trimming cost V 7 bases and J 4 bases; bases outside gene matches: 10. CDR1 and CDR2 (germline): SNHLY, FYNNEI. CDR3: CASTVGTSGRAAYNEQFF. The CDR3 nucleotides read TGTGCCAGCACCGTGGGGACTAGCGGGAGGGCCGCTTACAATGAGCAGTTCTTC.

The chain joins TRBV5-1 to TRBJ2-6; no reliable D call. The CDR3 is 16 amino acids. Trimming stripped 0 bases from V and 3 bases from J, with 10 bases between. Germline CDR1 and CDR2: SGHRS and YFSETQ. CDR3 amino acids: CASSLAPKGGANVLTF. CDR3 nucleotide sequence: TGCGCCAGCAGCTTGGCCCCGAAGGGTGGGGCCAACGTCCTGACTTTC.

The V gene is TRBV4-1, the J gene TRBJ2-7; no firm D call. V was cut by 2 bases and J by 5 bases, with 19 bases left in between. Germline values: CDR1 MGHRA, CDR2 YSYEKL. The CDR3 is made up of 16 amino acids. CDR3 residues: CASSQLRLSFNHEQYF. DNA of the CDR3: TGCGCCAGCAGCCAACTCCGGCTCAGCTTTAACCACGAGCAGTACTTC.

The chain combines TRBV27 with TRBJ2-1; D ambiguous. This CDR3 is built from 18 residues. The germline gives CDR1 MNHEY, CDR2 SMNVEV (reference sequence). V was cut by 2 bases and J by 0 bases, with 17 bases left in between. The DNA of the CDR3 is TGTGCCAGCAGTTTAAAGGGCTTCTCCGGTTCCTCCTACAATGAGCAGTTCTTC. Amino acid sequence: CASSLKGFSGSSYNEQFF.